This TCR beta chain was recorded in a study of T cell responses to AZD1222 COVID-19 vaccine. Study results and limitations: With two AZD1222 doses given, Spike-specific TCR breadth and depth both rose. It should be noted that donors were predominantly white British and more often female, and clonal diversity was possibly underestimated. Samples come after the peak T cell response, not at day 14.

The germline V gene encodes CDR1 MDHEN and CDR2 SYDVKM. The germline V and J ends were trimmed by 6 bases and 3 bases, with 15 bases remaining between them. The CDR3 is 14 residues long. Repertoires were generated with immunoSEQ multiplex PCR, while TCRdb's copy carries only in-frame clones and drops some. This table holds 80,000 or so clones, under 95% found once. Concerning this clone itself: What it binds is unknown.

The chain recombines TRBV28 with TRBJ2-7; D might be TRBD1 (5 bases). The TCR was taken from an adult in good health. Sequencing used peripheral blood, obtained on day 0 of MenACWY control vaccination. CDR3: CASRQGDTLYEQYF. The CDR3, as DNA: TGTGCCAGCAGGCAGGGTGATACCCTCTACGAGCAGTACTTC.